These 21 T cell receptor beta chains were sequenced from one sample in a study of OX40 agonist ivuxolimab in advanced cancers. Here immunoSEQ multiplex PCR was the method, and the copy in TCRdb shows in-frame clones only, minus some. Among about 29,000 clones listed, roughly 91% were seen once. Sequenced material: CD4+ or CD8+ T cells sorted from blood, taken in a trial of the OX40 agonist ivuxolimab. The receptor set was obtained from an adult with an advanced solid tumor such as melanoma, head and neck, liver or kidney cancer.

CDR3 residues: CATSRDLGGPGNTIYF. The CDR3 DNA follows: TGTGCCACCAGCAGAGATCTGGGGGGGCCTGGAAACACCATATATTTT. V and J are TRBV15 and TRBJ1-3; D may be TRBD1 (6 bases). Trimming took 0 bases from V and 2 from J, leaving 11 bases between them. The CDR3 spans 16 residues. Germline CDR1 is LNHNV and CDR2 is YYDKDF (reference sequence).

The CDR3 sequence is CAISEGNTIYF. CDR3 coding DNA: TGTGCCATCAGTGAAGGAAACACCATATATTTT. V gene TRBV10-3 combines with J gene TRBJ1-3; D remains ambiguous. CDR1 is ENHRY and CDR2 is SYGVKD in the germline V gene. V lost 3 bases and J 4 bases, leaving 1 base between the germline ends. The CDR3 is 11 amino acids.

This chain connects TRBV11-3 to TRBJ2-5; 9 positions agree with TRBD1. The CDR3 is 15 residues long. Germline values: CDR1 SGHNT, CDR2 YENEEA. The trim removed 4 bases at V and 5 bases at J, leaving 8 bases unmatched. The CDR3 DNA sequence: TGTGCCAGCAGCTCCTCTCCCGGGACAGGGGAGACCCAGTACTTC. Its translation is CASSSSPGTGETQYF.

In DNA form, the CDR3 reads TGTGCCAGCAGCTTAGCGGAGGGAGGGGACCCCGCATCCTACGAGCAGTACTTC. Its protein product is CASSLAEGGDPASYEQYF. The chain is built from TRBV7-9 and TRBJ2-7; 7 positions match TRBD2. After removal of 0 bases from V and 1 base from J, the junction contained 12 bases not matched to a gene. Germline assignment: CDR1 SEHNR and CDR2 FQNEAQ (reference sequence). The CDR3 consists of 18 residues.

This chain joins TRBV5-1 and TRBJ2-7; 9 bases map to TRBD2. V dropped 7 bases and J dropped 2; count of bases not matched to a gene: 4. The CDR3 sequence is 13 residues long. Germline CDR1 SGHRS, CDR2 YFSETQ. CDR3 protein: CASALAGTYEQYF. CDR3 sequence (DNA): TGCGCCAGCGCTCTAGCGGGAACCTACGAGCAGTACTTC.

The CDR3 region has the DNA TGCGCCAGCAGCCAAGGTGGACAGGGTCCCTACTTC. It codes for CASSQGGQGPYF. This sequence joins TRBV5-1 and TRBJ2-7, with 8 bases that match TRBD1. Germline V lookup: CDR1 SGHRS, CDR2 YFSETQ. The CDR3 sequence is 12 residues long. Germline trimming cut 4 bases from V and 13 bases from J; bases unmatched to any gene: 10.

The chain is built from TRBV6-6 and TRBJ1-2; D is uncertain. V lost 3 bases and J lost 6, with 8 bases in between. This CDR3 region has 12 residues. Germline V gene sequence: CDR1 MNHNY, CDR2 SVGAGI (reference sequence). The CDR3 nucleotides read TGTGCCAGCAGTTATGGGCCCGATGGCTACACCTTC. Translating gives CASSYGPDGYTF.

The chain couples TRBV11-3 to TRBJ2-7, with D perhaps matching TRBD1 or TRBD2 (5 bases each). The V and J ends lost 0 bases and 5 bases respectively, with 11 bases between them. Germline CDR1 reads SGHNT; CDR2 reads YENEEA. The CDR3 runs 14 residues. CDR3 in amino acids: CASSLEGRSDEQYF. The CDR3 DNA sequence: TGTGCCAGCAGCTTAGAGGGACGGTCTGACGAGCAGTACTTC.

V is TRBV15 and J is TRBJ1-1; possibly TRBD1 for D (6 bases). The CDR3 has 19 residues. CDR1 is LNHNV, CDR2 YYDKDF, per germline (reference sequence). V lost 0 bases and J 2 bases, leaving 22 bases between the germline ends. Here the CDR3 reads CATSREGPAASGVNTEAFF. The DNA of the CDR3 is TGTGCCACCAGCAGAGAGGGACCGGCTGCCTCAGGGGTTAACACTGAAGCTTTCTTT.

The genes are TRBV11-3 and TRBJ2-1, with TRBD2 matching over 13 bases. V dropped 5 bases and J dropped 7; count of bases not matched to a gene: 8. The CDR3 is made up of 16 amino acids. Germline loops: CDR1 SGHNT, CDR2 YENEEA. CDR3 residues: CASSPRLAGGRNEQFF. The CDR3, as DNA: TGTGCCAGCAGCCCTAGACTAGCGGGAGGTAGGAATGAGCAGTTCTTC.

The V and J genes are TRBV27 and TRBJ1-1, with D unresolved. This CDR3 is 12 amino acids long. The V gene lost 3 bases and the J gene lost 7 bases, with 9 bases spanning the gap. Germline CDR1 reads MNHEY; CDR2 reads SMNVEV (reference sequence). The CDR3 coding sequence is TGTGCCAGCAGTTTGCCAGGTGGTGAAGCTTTCTTT. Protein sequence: CASSLPGGEAFF.

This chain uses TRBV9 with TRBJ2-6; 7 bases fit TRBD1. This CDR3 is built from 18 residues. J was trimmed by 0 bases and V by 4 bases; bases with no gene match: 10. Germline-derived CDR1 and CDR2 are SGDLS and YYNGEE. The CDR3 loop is CASSLSGQSYSGANVLTF. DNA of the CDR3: TGTGCCAGCAGCCTCTCGGGACAGTCTTACTCTGGGGCCAACGTCCTGACTTTC.

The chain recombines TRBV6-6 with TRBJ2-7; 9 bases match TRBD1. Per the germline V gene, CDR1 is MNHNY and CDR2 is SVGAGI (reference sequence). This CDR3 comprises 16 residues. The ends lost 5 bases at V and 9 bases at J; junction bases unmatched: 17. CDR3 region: CASSTRDRDGYDGQYF. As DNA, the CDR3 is TGTGCCAGCAGTACCAGGGACAGGGACGGATACGATGGGCAGTACTTC.

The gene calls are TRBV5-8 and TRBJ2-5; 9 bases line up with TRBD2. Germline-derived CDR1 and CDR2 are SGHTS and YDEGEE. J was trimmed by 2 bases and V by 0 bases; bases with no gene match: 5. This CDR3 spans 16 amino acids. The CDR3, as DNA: TGTGCCAGCAGCTTGGGGCGACTAGCGGAACAAGAGACCCAGTACTTC. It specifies CASSLGRLAEQETQYF.

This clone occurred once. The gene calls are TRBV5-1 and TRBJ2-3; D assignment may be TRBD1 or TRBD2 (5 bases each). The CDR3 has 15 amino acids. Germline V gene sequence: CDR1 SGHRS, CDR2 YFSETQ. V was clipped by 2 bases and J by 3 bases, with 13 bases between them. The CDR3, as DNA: TGCGCCAGCAGCTTTATGGGGGATTTGACAGATACGCAGTATTTT. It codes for CASSFMGDLTDTQYF.

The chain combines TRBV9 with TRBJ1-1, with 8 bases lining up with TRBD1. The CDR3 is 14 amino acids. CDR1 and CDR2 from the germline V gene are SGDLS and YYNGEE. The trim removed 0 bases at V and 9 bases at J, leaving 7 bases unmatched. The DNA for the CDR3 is TGTGCCAGCAGCGTAGAGGAGGGCAGGGGGCAAGCTTTCTTT. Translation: CASSVEEGRGQAFF.

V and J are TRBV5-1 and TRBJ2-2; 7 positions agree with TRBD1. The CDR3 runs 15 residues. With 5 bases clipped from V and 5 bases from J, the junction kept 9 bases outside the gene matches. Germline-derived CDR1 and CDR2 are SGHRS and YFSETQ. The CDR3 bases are TGCGCCAGCAGACAAGACAGGGTTGGGACCGGGGAGCTGTTTTTT. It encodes CASRQDRVGTGELFF.

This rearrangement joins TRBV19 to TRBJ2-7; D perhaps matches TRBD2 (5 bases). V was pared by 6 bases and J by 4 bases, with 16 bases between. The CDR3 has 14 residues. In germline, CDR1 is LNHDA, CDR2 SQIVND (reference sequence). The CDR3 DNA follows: TGTGCCAGTAGCATCACCCATAGCGTATACGAGCAGTACTTC. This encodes CASSITHSVYEQYF.

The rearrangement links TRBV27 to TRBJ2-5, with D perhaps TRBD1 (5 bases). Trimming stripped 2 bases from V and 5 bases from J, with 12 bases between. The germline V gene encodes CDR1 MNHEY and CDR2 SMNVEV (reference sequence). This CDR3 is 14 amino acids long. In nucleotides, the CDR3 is TGTGCCAGCAGTTTACAGCCAGGGAAGGAGACCCAGTACTTC. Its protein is CASSLQPGKETQYF.

The DNA for the CDR3 is TGTGCCAGCAGTTTTGAGAGGGGGCCCAATGAAAAACTGTTTTTT. Translation gives CASSFERGPNEKLFF. The rearrangement joins TRBV27 to TRBJ1-4; 7 bases map to TRBD1. The germline CDR1 and CDR2 sequences are MNHEY and SMNVEV (reference sequence). V gave up 3 bases and J gave up 5 bases; unmatched junction bases: 6. The CDR3 spans 15 residues.

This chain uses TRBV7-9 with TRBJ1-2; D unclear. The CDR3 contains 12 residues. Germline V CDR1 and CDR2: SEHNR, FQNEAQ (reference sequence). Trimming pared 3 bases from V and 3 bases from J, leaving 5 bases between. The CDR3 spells CASSLADYGYTF. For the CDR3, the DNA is TGTGCCAGCAGCTTGGCGGACTATGGCTACACCTTC.